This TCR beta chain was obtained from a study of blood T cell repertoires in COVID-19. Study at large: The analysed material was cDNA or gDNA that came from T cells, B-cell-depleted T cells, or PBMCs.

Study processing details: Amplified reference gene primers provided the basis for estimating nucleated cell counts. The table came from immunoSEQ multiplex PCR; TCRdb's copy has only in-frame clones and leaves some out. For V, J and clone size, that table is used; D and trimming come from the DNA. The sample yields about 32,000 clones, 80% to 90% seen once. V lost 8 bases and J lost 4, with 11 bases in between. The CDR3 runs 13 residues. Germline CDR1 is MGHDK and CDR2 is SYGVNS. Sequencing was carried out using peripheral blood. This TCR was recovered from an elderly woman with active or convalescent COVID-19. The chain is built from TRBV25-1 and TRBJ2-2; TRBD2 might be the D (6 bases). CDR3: CASHGGTTGELFF. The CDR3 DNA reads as TGTGCCAGCCATGGGGGGACCACCGGGGAGCTGTTTTTT.